This T cell receptor beta chain came from a study of lymphopenia after photon versus proton radiotherapy. Concerning this clone: The antigen is not known.

Sequenced by immunoSEQ multiplex PCR; TCRdb stores in-frame clones only, minus some. This table holds around 150,000 clones, 88% found once. CDR1 MNHEY and CDR2 SVGAGI come from the germline V gene. CDR3 size: 14 residues. The germline V and J ends were trimmed by 2 bases and 1 base, with 8 bases remaining between them. Broader study findings: Oligoclonal CD8+ Temra expansion after nadir drove photon patients' diversity drop. Authors raise, but do not show, better survival with proton therapy.

The sequences come from peripheral blood, collected from a patient treated with photon-based radiotherapy. This TCR was recovered from a man in his fifties or sixties with gastric cancer. This chain uses TRBV6-5 with TRBJ1-1; D might be TRBD1 (6 bases). CDR3 amino acids: CASSYGGRNTEAFF. CDR3 coding DNA: TGTGCCAGCAGTTACGGGGGGCGGAACACTGAAGCTTTCTTT.